A selection of T cell receptor beta chains follows, all from one sample in a study of T cell responses to AZD1222 COVID-19 vaccine. TCRdb's table, derived via immunoSEQ multiplex PCR, lists solely in-frame clones and lacks some. This sample yields around 150,000 clones, of which about four fifths are seen a single time; 4.1% belongs to the top ten. The sample consisted of peripheral blood, taken on day 0 of AZD1222 vaccination. The receptors were gathered from an adult in good health. Each CDR3 is given with its conserved first and last residue. D genes are given only for firm matches. For some rows the clone size is stated as once, few or many, or as a class when expanded; others skip it.

j_call	clone_size	d_call	v_call	cdr3_nt	cdr3_aa
TRBJ1-4	-	-	TRBV13	TGTGCCAGCAGCTTAGAGGAGGGAGGTGGTGAAAAACTGTTTTTT	CASSLEEGGGEKLFF
TRBJ1-3	few	-	TRBV25-1	TGTGCCAGCAGTGAAAATCCCGTTTGGGATCGGGCTGGAAACACCATATATTTT	CASSENPVWDRAGNTIYF
TRBJ2-7	-	-	TRBV4-2	TGTGCCAGCAGCCAAGATGACAGGGAGGGTTCCTACGAGCAGTACTTC	CASSQDDREGSYEQYF
TRBJ1-1	once	-	TRBV7-7	TGTGCTAGCAGCCAAGGGTTGGGGGCAGCTGAAGCTTTCTTT	CASSQGLGAAEAFF
TRBJ2-5	-	TRBD2	TRBV5-1	TGCGCCAGCAGCTTGGGGACTAGCCAAGAGACCCAGTACTTC	CASSLGTSQETQYF
TRBJ2-3	-	-	TRBV20-1	TGCAGTGCTCCGCGGGATACGCAGTATTTT	CSAPRDTQYF
TRBJ1-2	-	-	TRBV5-1	TGCGCCAGCAGCTTGGCCAGCCTCGCCGCTAACTATGGCTACACCTTC	CASSLASLAANYGYTF
TRBJ2-5	-	-	TRBV7-8	TGTGCCAGCAGCTTAGGAAGGGGAAAGTTGGAGACCCAGTACTTC	CASSLGRGKLETQYF
TRBJ1-2	-	TRBD1	TRBV28	TGTGCCAGCAGTTTTTATGGACAGGGGGGAAAGTTTGCTGGCTACACCTTC	CASSFYGQGGKFAGYTF
TRBJ1-5	-	-	TRBV27	TGTGCCAGCAGTTTATATTACGGGCCAGAGGGTAGCAATCAGCCCCAGCATTTT	CASSLYYGPEGSNQPQHF
TRBJ1-5	-	-	TRBV18	TGTGCCAGCTCACCAGCTGGGGTTTCGGGTCAGCCCCAGCATTTT	CASSPAGVSGQPQHF
TRBJ1-6	-	-	TRBV14	TGTGCCAGCAGCCAAGAGCCAGGCAGCTCCTATAATTCACCCCTCCACTTT	CASSQEPGSSYNSPLHF
TRBJ1-1	-	-	TRBV19	TGTGCCAGTATCCCGCAGCAGGGGAAAGGGAACACTGAAGCTTTCTTT	CASIPQQGKGNTEAFF